This T cell receptor beta chain was identified in a study of blood T cells in healthy people across ages. It was with a sample-barcoded 5' primer and a J-beta primer mix that a second PCR of roughly 7 to 12 cycles was run. TCRdb reprocessed the 5' RACE reads with MiXCR, giving one entry per CDR3 protein. Of about 780,000 distinct CDR3 sequences listed, about 26% are singletons. CDR3 length equals 13 residues. Trimming left V 5 bases short and J 1 base short, with 8 bases between. Germline V lookup: CDR1 ENHRY, CDR2 SYGVKD. These data were likewise used in another study, on T cells of mothers and their children.

The sequence came from a boy aged 5-17 years in good health. The chain has TRBV10-3 and TRBJ2-5; D uncertain. The sample taken for sequencing was blood. The CDR3 coding sequence is TGTGCCATCAGTTCACCGGGCCAAGAGACCCAGTACTTC. Amino acids: CAISSPGQETQYF.